The next 7 T cell receptor beta chains were all read from a single sample in a study of blood T cell repertoires in COVID-19. The protocol was immunoSEQ multiplex PCR, while the TCRdb copy is restricted to in-frame clones and leaves out a portion. The sample has 180,000 or so clones, approximately 83% seen once. Sequencing input: peripheral blood. These receptors were obtained from a man between 60 and 75 years old with acute or convalescent COVID-19.

The rearrangement joins TRBV28 to TRBJ2-3; 12 bases line up with TRBD2. V shed 6 bases, J shed 4 bases, and the junction held 5 bases outside the gene matches. Per the germline V gene, CDR1 is MDHEN and CDR2 is SYDVKM. CDR3 length equals 15 residues. For the CDR3, the DNA is TGTGCCAGCAGACCTAGCGGGAGGGGTGCAGATACGCAGTATTTT. The encoded protein is CASRPSGRGADTQYF.

This clone was seen just once. The chain has TRBV18 and TRBJ2-5; the match to TRBD1 covers 9 bases. Germline V gives CDR1 KGHSH, CDR2 LQKENI. Losses at the gene ends were 3 bases for V and 1 base for J; bases not matched to a gene: 15. This CDR3 region has 19 residues. CDR3 in amino acids: CASSPRTGGSNDRQETQYF. The CDR3 coding sequence is TGTGCCAGCTCACCCCGTACAGGGGGCAGTAACGATCGCCAAGAGACCCAGTACTTC. Variable domain in full (rest from reference TRBV18 and TRBJ2-5): NAGVMQNPRHLVRRRGQEARLRCSPMKGHSHVYWYRQLPEEGLKFMVYLQKENIIDESGMPKERFSAEFPKEGPSILRIQQVVRGDSAAYFCASSPRTGGSNDRQETQYFGPGTRLLVL.

This clone is a singleton in its sample. This chain links TRBV28 with TRBJ1-1, with TRBD1 matching 12 bases. The CDR3 is made up of 15 amino acids. Germline CDR1 reads MDHEN; CDR2 reads SYDVKM. With V trimmed by 7 bases and J by 5 bases, 8 bases remained unmatched. CDR3 loop: CASKTGQGAGTEAFF. CDR3 in DNA: TGTGCCAGCAAAACGGGACAGGGGGCCGGGACTGAAGCTTTCTTT.

Only a few counts were recorded for this clone. This rearrangement joins TRBV2 to TRBJ1-4; 7 bases are shared with TRBD1. V shed 2 bases, J shed 8 bases, and the junction held 5 bases outside the gene matches. The CDR3 has 14 amino acids. Germline CDR1 SNHLY, CDR2 FYNNEI. CDR3 in amino acids: CASSETGRGEKLFF. DNA of the CDR3: TGTGCCAGCAGTGAAACGGGCAGGGGGGAAAAACTGTTTTTT.

The chain couples TRBV28 to TRBJ1-2; 7 bases fit TRBD1. The V gene's germline CDR1 is MDHEN and CDR2 SYDVKM. Germline trimming cut 3 bases from V and 3 bases from J; bases unmatched to any gene: 10. CDR3 size: 16 residues. The CDR3 loop is CASSFLSPDRDYGYTF. For the CDR3, the DNA is TGTGCCAGCAGTTTTTTAAGCCCCGACAGGGACTATGGCTACACCTTC.

J is TRBJ2-2 and V is TRBV3-1 (or the pseudogene TRBV3-2); 10 bases line up with TRBD1. The trim removed 4 bases at V and 5 bases at J, leaving 13 bases unmatched. The CDR3 has 18 residues. The germline CDR1 and CDR2 sequences are LGHDT and YNNKEL (reference sequence). CDR3 nucleotides: TGTGCCAGCAGCCCGAGACAGGGGGCGAAGGGTAGAACCGGGGAGCTGTTTTTT. Translation: CASSPRQGAKGRTGELFF.

This chain joins TRBV18 and TRBJ2-1; the D gene is possibly TRBD2 (6 bases). Per germline, CDR1 KGHSH and CDR2 LQKENI. V was pared by 1 base and J by 9 bases, with 10 bases between. This CDR3 has 13 amino acids. Here the CDR3 reads CASSPRLETEQFF. CDR3 nucleotide sequence: TGTGCCAGCTCACCACGACTAGAAACTGAGCAGTTCTTC.